These 9 T cell receptor beta chains originate from one sample sequenced in a study of blood T cells in healthy people across ages. For the second PCR, which ran for 7 to 11 cycles, a sample-barcoded 5' primer and a J-beta primer mix were used. From the 5' RACE reads, TCRdb called clonotypes with MiXCR, one entry per CDR3 protein. In the table there are approximately 490,000 distinct CDR3 sequences, under 30% of which are singletons. This same sample was also taken into another study, of T cells of mothers and their children.

The sample comprised blood. The source of these receptors is a boy between 10 and 17 years old in good health.

This clonotype has at least ten counts. This rearrangement joins TRBV20-1 to TRBJ1-1; tentatively, D is TRBD1 (6 bases). There are 14 residues in the CDR3. Trimming removed 4 bases at V and 5 bases at J, with 17 bases between. CDR1 and CDR2 from the germline V gene are DFQATT and SNEGSKA (reference sequence). The CDR3 DNA reads as TGCAGTGCTACCAGGAGGGGGGCGCGAACTGAAGCTTTCTTT. Amino acid sequence: CSATRRGARTEAFF.

The V call is TRBV27, the J call TRBJ2-5, with D possibly called TRBD1 or TRBD2 (5 bases each). Trimming stripped 6 bases from V and 5 bases from J, with 13 bases between. This CDR3 is 13 amino acids long. Germline V gives CDR1 MNHEY, CDR2 SMNVEV (reference sequence). The CDR3 is CASRSYGDETQYF. CDR3 nucleotide sequence: TGTGCCAGCAGAAGCTATGGGGACGAGACCCAGTACTTC.

The chain links TRBV28 to TRBJ2-4; weak D call: TRBD2 (6 bases). Trimming took 2 bases from V and 1 from J, leaving 15 bases between them. CDR1 and CDR2 (germline): MDHEN, SYDVKM. The CDR3 consists of 17 residues. CDR3 sequence: CASSLPRLVVAKNIQYF. CDR3 nucleotides: TGTGCCAGCAGTTTACCTAGACTAGTCGTGGCCAAAAACATTCAGTACTTC.

This clonotype was seen repeatedly, ten times or more. V and J are TRBV21-1 and TRBJ1-2. TRBV21-1 is shown as a pseudogene. CDR3 length: 14 amino acids. CDR3: CASSKPDALCGYTF. The DNA for the CDR3 is TGTGCCAGCAGCAAACCAGACGCGCTCTGTGGCTACACCTTC.

The chain recombines TRBV19 with TRBJ1-5; D is ambiguous. V gave up 6 bases and J gave up 7 bases, with 19 bases separating them. Germline V gene sequence: CDR1 LNHDA, CDR2 SQIVND (reference sequence). This CDR3 comprises 15 residues. CDR3 amino acids: CASRVEPFRWQPQHF. In DNA, the CDR3 is TGTGCCAGTAGAGTTGAGCCGTTTCGGTGGCAGCCCCAGCATTTT.

This clonotype was found a few times. The chain couples TRBV6-1 to TRBJ2-5; the D gene is possibly TRBD2 (6 bases). The V end was cut by 2 bases, the J end by 1 base, with 8 bases between. The V gene's germline CDR1 is MNHNS and CDR2 SASEGT. The length of the CDR3 is 14 residues. The CDR3 loop is CASSESGVQETQYF. For the CDR3, the DNA is TGTGCCAGCAGTGAATCGGGGGTCCAAGAGACCCAGTACTTC.

The CDR3 loop reads CASRLMATGTGTDTQYF. CDR3 bases: TGTGCCAGCAGGCTTATGGCGACCGGGACAGGCACAGATACGCAGTATTTT. The gene calls are TRBV27 and TRBJ2-3, with 7 positions matching TRBD1. The CDR3 sequence is 17 residues long. Germline V gene data show CDR1 as MNHEY and CDR2 as SMNVEV (reference sequence). With 6 bases clipped from V and 1 base from J, the junction kept 13 bases outside the gene matches.

The V call is TRBV27, the J call TRBJ2-7; D is perhaps TRBD2 (6 bases). V dropped 2 bases and J dropped 0 bases, with 11 bases sitting between them. The CDR3 totals 15 residues. Germline CDR1 is MNHEY and CDR2 is SMNVEV (reference sequence). The CDR3 is CASSLIGGSSYEQYF. As DNA, the CDR3 is TGTGCCAGCAGTTTAATTGGAGGGAGCTCCTACGAGCAGTACTTC.

This chain connects TRBV9 to TRBJ2-3; 7 bases are shared with TRBD1. The V gene end was trimmed by 4 bases and the J gene end by 3 bases; junction bases not matched to a gene: 5. Germline V gene sequence: CDR1 SGDLS, CDR2 YYNGEE. The CDR3 contains 14 residues. CDR3 nucleotide sequence: TGTGCCAGCAGCTCCACAGGGGTTACAGATACGCAGTATTTT. Translation: CASSSTGVTDTQYF.